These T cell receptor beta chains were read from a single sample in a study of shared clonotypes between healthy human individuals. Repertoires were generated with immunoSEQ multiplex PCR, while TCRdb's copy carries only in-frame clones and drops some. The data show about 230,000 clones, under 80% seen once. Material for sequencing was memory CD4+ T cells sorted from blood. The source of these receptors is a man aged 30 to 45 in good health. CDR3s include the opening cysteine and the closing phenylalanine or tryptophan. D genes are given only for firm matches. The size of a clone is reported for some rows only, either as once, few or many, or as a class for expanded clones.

CASSLLPGGLARNEQFF	TGTGCCAGCAGCTTACTTCCCGGCGGACTAGCAAGAAATGAGCAGTTCTTC	NA	TRBV7-2	TRBD2	TRBJ2-1
CASSLQGRDTEAFF	TGTGCCAGCAGCTTACAGGGGAGGGACACTGAAGCTTTCTTT	NA	TRBV7-9	NA	TRBJ1-1
CASSSSGREETQYF	TGTGCCAGCAGTTCCAGCGGGAGGGAGGAGACCCAGTACTTC	NA	TRBV28	TRBD2	TRBJ2-5
CASRNGENYEQYF	TGTGCCAGCAGGAACGGAGAAAACTACGAGCAGTACTTC	NA	TRBV6-6	NA	TRBJ2-7
CASSILLDADTQYF	TGCGCCAGCAGCATCCTACTAGATGCAGATACGCAGTATTTT	NA	TRBV5-1	NA	TRBJ2-3
CASSRDSQETQYF	TGTGCCAGCAGCCGGGACAGCCAAGAGACCCAGTACTTC	NA	TRBV11-2	TRBD1	TRBJ2-5
CASSLDGRGSYEQYF	TGTGCCAGCAGCTTAGATGGGAGGGGGTCCTACGAGCAGTACTTC	NA	TRBV7-2	NA	TRBJ2-7
CASSRGAGTSGVDTQYF	TGCGCCAGCAGCCGGGGGGCCGGGACTAGCGGAGTGGATACGCAGTATTTT	few	TRBV5-1	TRBD2	TRBJ2-3
CASSLEGGYQPQHF	TGTGCCAGCAGTCTCGAGGGGGGGTATCAGCCCCAGCATTTT	few	TRBV28	NA	TRBJ1-5
CASSPDRAKQPQHF	TGTGCCAGCAGTCCCGACCGGGCTAAGCAGCCCCAGCATTTT	NA	TRBV6-1	NA	TRBJ1-5
CASSLGQGIAKNIQYF	TGTGCCAGCAGCTTAGGGCAGGGAATAGCCAAAAACATTCAGTACTTC	few	TRBV5-5	NA	TRBJ2-4
CASALNHYGYTF	TGTGCCAGCGCCTTGAACCACTATGGCTACACCTTC	NA	TRBV19	NA	TRBJ1-2
CASSLRSGETQYF	TGTGCCAGCAGTTTGCGTAGCGGAGAGACCCAGTACTTC	NA	TRBV27	NA	TRBJ2-5
CASSKDRVRLKQFF	TGTGCCAGCAGTAAAGACAGGGTCCGTTTGAAGCAGTTCTTC	NA	TRBV28	TRBD1	TRBJ2-1
CASSPGVTRNTEAFF	TGTGCCAGCTCACCAGGGGTGACCCGTAACACTGAAGCTTTCTTT	few	TRBV18	NA	TRBJ1-1
CASLDSTDTQYF	TGTGCCAGCCTGGACAGCACAGATACGCAGTATTTT	few	TRBV6-6	NA	TRBJ2-3
CASRHGLAGVDTQYF	TGTGCCAGCAGGCACGGACTAGCGGGAGTAGATACGCAGTATTTT	NA	TRBV5-8	TRBD2	TRBJ2-3
CASSAGLAGGRHTPADTQYF	TGTGCCAGCAGCGCAGGACTAGCGGGAGGGCGACATACCCCGGCAGATACGCAGTATTTT	NA	TRBV9	TRBD2	TRBJ2-3
CASSLDGNTIYF	TGCGCCAGCAGCTTGGATGGAAACACCATATATTTT	NA	TRBV5-1	NA	TRBJ1-3
CASSTEPRGGGHEQFF	TGTGCCAGCAGCACAGAACCCCGGGGCGGGGGGCATGAGCAGTTCTTC	NA	TRBV7-8	TRBD2	TRBJ2-1
CASSHPLSSGANVLTF	TGTGCCAGCAGTCACCCTTTGAGCTCTGGGGCCAACGTCCTGACTTTC	NA	TRBV7-8	NA	TRBJ2-6
CASSLESVGGKQYF	TGTGCCAGCAGCTTAGAATCCGTCGGGGGCAAGCAGTACTTC	NA	TRBV7-2	NA	TRBJ2-7
CASSATVTSAYNEQFF	TGTGCCAGCAGTGCCACGGTGACTAGCGCCTACAATGAGCAGTTCTTC	NA	TRBV6-1	TRBD2	TRBJ2-1
CASSLAVRGRQETQYF	TGTGCCAGCAGCTTAGCGGTAAGGGGCAGACAAGAGACCCAGTACTTC	NA	TRBV11-2	NA	TRBJ2-5
CASSDRGRTYEQYF	TGTGCCAGCAGTGATCGTGGCCGGACCTACGAGCAGTACTTC	few	TRBV6-1	NA	TRBJ2-7
CASSPGSTDTQYF	TGTGCCAGCAGTCCTGGTAGCACAGATACGCAGTATTTT	NA	TRBV25-1	NA	TRBJ2-3
CASSDGASGEKLFF	TGTGCCAGCAGTGATGGGGCCTCTGGGGAAAAACTGTTTTTT	NA	TRBV25-1	NA	TRBJ1-4
CASSSTGTGGNIQYF	TGTGCCAGCAGTTCGACCGGGACAGGGGGAAACATTCAGTACTTC	NA	TRBV2	TRBD1	TRBJ2-4
CASSFSRNTGELFF	TGTGCCAGCAGTTTTAGTCGAAACACCGGGGAGCTGTTTTTT	NA	TRBV28	NA	TRBJ2-2
CASSSDTFPYEQYF	TGCGCCAGCAGCTCTGACACTTTTCCCTACGAGCAGTACTTC	NA	TRBV5-1	NA	TRBJ2-7
CASSPDLYYEQYF	TGTGCCAGCTCACCAGACTTATACTACGAGCAGTACTTC	NA	TRBV18	NA	TRBJ2-7
CASRYYEQYF	TGCGCCAGCAGGTACTACGAGCAGTACTTC	NA	TRBV10-2	NA	TRBJ2-7
CASSPPRDTQYF	TGTGCCAGCTCACCACCGAGAGATACGCAGTATTTT	NA	TRBV18	NA	TRBJ2-3
CASSSQTDTVRYEQYF	TGCGCCAGCTCCTCTCAGACAGACACCGTACGCTACGAGCAGTACTTC	many	TRBV10-1	NA	TRBJ2-7
CASTGAVTQYF	TGTGCCAGCACAGGAGCGGTTACGCAGTATTTT	NA	TRBV7-9	NA	TRBJ2-3
CASSVGGRIYEQYF	TGTGCCAGTAGTGTCGGCGGGAGGATCTACGAGCAGTACTTC	few	TRBV19	TRBD2	TRBJ2-7
CASSVTRETQYF	TGTGCCAGCAGTGTGACAAGGGAGACCCAGTACTTC	NA	TRBV27	NA	TRBJ2-5
CASSTGGGGYGYTF	TGTGCCAGCAGTACAGGGGGAGGGGGCTATGGCTACACCTTC	few	TRBV6-1	TRBD1	TRBJ1-2
CASSPRTSGSVDEQYF	TGTGCCAGCAGTCCTCGGACTAGCGGGAGTGTCGACGAGCAGTACTTC	NA	TRBV6-6	TRBD2	TRBJ2-7
CATSRDSGGEQYF	TGTGCCACCAGCAGAGATAGTGGAGGCGAGCAGTACTTC	NA	TRBV15	NA	TRBJ2-7
CASSLTAGKGWETQYF	TGCGCCAGCAGCTTAACGGCAGGGAAAGGCTGGGAGACCCAGTACTTC	few	TRBV5-1	NA	TRBJ2-5
CASSGPSVEETQYF	TGTGCCAGCTCGGGGCCAAGTGTAGAAGAGACCCAGTACTTC	NA	TRBV5-4	NA	TRBJ2-5
CASSQQKTGGLTGELFF	TGTGCCAGCAGCCAACAAAAGACAGGGGGCTTGACCGGGGAGCTGTTTTTT	NA	TRBV4-2	TRBD1	TRBJ2-2
CASSRITIGVAQYF	TGTGCCAGCAGTCGCATCACTATCGGCGTGGCCCAGTACTTC	NA	TRBV28	NA	TRBJ2-5
CASSSDRRDEQYF	TGTGCCAGCAGTTCGGACAGGCGGGACGAGCAGTACTTC	NA	TRBV11-2	TRBD1	TRBJ2-7
CSVALEPTNEKLFF	TGCAGCGTTGCCTTAGAGCCAACTAATGAAAAACTGTTTTTT	NA	TRBV29-1	NA	TRBJ1-4
CSGYRGQKTQYF	TGCAGCGGATACAGGGGGCAGAAGACCCAGTACTTC	NA	TRBV29-1	TRBD1	TRBJ2-5
CATTVSSGNTIYF	TGTGCCACGACAGTGAGCTCTGGAAACACCATATATTTT	NA	TRBV6-1	NA	TRBJ1-3
CASSRTGRPQHF	TGTGCCAGCAGCCGGACAGGGAGGCCCCAGCATTTT	NA	TRBV7-2	TRBD1	TRBJ1-5
CASSDRGRTDEKLFF	TGTGCCAGCAGCGACCGGGGGCGGACAGATGAAAAACTGTTTTTT	many	TRBV7-8	NA	TRBJ1-4
CSVGRELNTEAFF	TGCAGCGTTGGGAGGGAACTAAACACTGAAGCTTTCTTT	NA	TRBV29-1	NA	TRBJ1-1
CASSSLTSGRAYNEQFF	TGTGCCAGCAGTTCCCTGACTAGCGGGAGGGCTTACAATGAGCAGTTCTTC	NA	TRBV28	TRBD2	TRBJ2-1
CSARLAHEQYF	TGCAGTGCCAGACTAGCGCACGAGCAGTACTTC	once	TRBV20-1	TRBD2	TRBJ2-7
CASSFGDRVDGELFF	TGCGCCAGCAGCTTCGGGGACAGGGTCGACGGGGAGCTGTTTTTT	few	TRBV5-1	TRBD1	TRBJ2-2
CASSLSGTRLAGELFF	TGCGCCAGCAGCTTGTCGGGGACTAGACTAGCCGGGGAGCTGTTTTTT	NA	TRBV5-1	TRBD2	TRBJ2-2
CASSLVVPGSYEQYF	TGTGCCAGCAGCTTGGTCGTCCCCGGCTCCTACGAGCAGTACTTC	NA	TRBV5-4	NA	TRBJ2-7
CASSPPGGANQPQHF	TGTGCCAGCAGCCCACCGGGGGGGGCCAATCAGCCCCAGCATTTT	NA	TRBV6-5	NA	TRBJ1-5
CASSGDAGEQYF	TGTGCCAGCTCGGGTGATGCGGGCGAGCAGTACTTC	few	TRBV18	NA	TRBJ2-7
CASSIGGPGELFF	TGTGCCAGTAGTATCGGCGGGCCCGGGGAGCTGTTTTTT	NA	TRBV19	NA	TRBJ2-2
CASNPLARLTDTQYF	TGTGCCAGCAACCCACTAGCTAGGCTCACAGATACGCAGTATTTT	many	TRBV27	NA	TRBJ2-3